These 18 T cell receptor beta chains were sequenced from one sample in a study of cytomegalovirus exposure and HLA in healthy donors. Amplification used 60 Vbeta primers and 13 Jbeta primers. Some clones are missing from TCRdb's copy, which holds only in-frame ones; the method was immunoSEQ multiplex PCR. The sample includes under 200,000 clones, 75% to 85% seen only once; the top ten take about 1.9%. Sequenced input: PBMCs. The receptors were sampled from a woman aged 18-29 years in good health and CMV-seronegative.

This clone was seen more than once but under ten times. This chain connects TRBV18 to TRBJ1-2, with a weak D call TRBD1 (5 bases). CDR3 length: 13 amino acids. The V end was cut by 5 bases, the J end by 4 bases, with 11 bases between. Per the germline V gene, CDR1 is KGHSH and CDR2 is LQKENI. The CDR3 region is CASSSTEFYGYTF. The CDR3 nucleotides are TGTGCCAGCTCATCGACAGAATTCTATGGCTACACCTTC.

This chain connects TRBV5-5 to TRBJ1-5, with unresolved D. From germline, CDR1 is SGHKS and CDR2 YYEKEE (reference sequence). The CDR3 length is 16 residues. V gave up 2 bases and J gave up 0 bases, with 12 bases separating them. CDR3: CASSFGERDSNQPQHF. The CDR3, as DNA: TGTGCCAGCAGCTTCGGAGAGCGGGATAGCAATCAGCCCCAGCATTTT.

J is TRBJ1-6 and V is TRBV27; D might be TRBD1 (6 bases). The CDR3 length is 19 residues. Deletions cut 6 bases from V and 5 bases from J, with 26 bases between. Germline assignment: CDR1 MNHEY and CDR2 SMNVEV (reference sequence). The CDR3 nucleotides are TGTGCCAGCAGCCCACACAGGGTGGGGCGGGGGCCAAATAATTCACCCCTCCACTTT. This sequence encodes CASSPHRVGRGPNNSPLHF.

J is TRBJ2-1 and V is TRBV6-4; 10 bases are a match to TRBD1. Trimming at V came to 6 bases and at J to 8 bases, leaving 7 bases not matched to a gene. The CDR3 is made up of 14 amino acids. CDR1 is MRHNA and CDR2 is SNTAGT in the germline V gene. This chain's CDR3 is CASSRFGQGDEQFF. The CDR3 nucleotides are TGTGCCAGCAGCCGATTCGGACAGGGGGATGAGCAGTTCTTC.

This rearrangement joins TRBV6-1 to TRBJ2-5; D may be TRBD1 (6 bases). Trimming left V 2 bases short and J 3 bases short, with 13 bases between. The CDR3 length is 15 residues. Germline CDR1 and CDR2: MNHNS and SASEGT. The CDR3 loop is CASSEMSAGEETQYF. The CDR3 bases are TGTGCCAGCAGTGAAATGTCGGCAGGGGAAGAGACCCAGTACTTC.

The chain carries TRBV2 and TRBJ1-6; 10 bases map to TRBD1. This CDR3 is 15 amino acids long. Germline assignment: CDR1 SNHLY and CDR2 FYNNEI. V lost 5 bases and J lost 7; bases outside the gene matches: 5. The CDR3 loop reads CASSIGQGGNSPLHF. CDR3 in DNA: TGTGCCAGCAGTATTGGACAGGGGGGCAATTCACCCCTCCACTTT.

The chain carries TRBV29-1 and TRBJ2-3; a possible D gene is TRBD2 (5 bases). Germline-derived CDR1 and CDR2 are SQVTM and ANQGSEA. The CDR3 runs 12 residues. V lost 4 bases to trimming and J lost 6 bases, with 11 bases between them. The CDR3 protein is CSVALPGDTQYF. Written as DNA, the CDR3 is TGCAGCGTTGCCCTTCCGGGGGATACGCAGTATTTT.

The V and J genes are TRBV2 and TRBJ2-5, with 11 bases matching TRBD2. The CDR3 contains 16 residues. V shed 1 base and J 5 bases; nucleotides not matched to a gene: 6. Germline CDR1 is SNHLY and CDR2 is FYNNEI. The DNA for the CDR3 is TGTGCCAGCAGTGAAGAACTAGCGGGAGTTTTGGAGACCCAGTACTTC. As protein: CASSEELAGVLETQYF. Filled out from reference TRBV2 and TRBJ2-5, the complete variable domain reads EPEVTQTPSHQVTQMGQEVILRCVPISNHLYFYWYRQILGQKVEFLVSFYNNEISEKSEIFDDQFSVERPDGSNFTLKIRSTKLEDSAMYFCASSEELAGVLETQYFGPGTRLLVL.

This clone was found once. The genes are TRBV5-1 and TRBJ2-1; D is unclear. The length of the CDR3 is 14 residues. V was cut by 1 base and J by 4 bases, with 9 bases left in between. CDR1 and CDR2 from the germline V gene are SGHRS and YFSETQ. The CDR3 reads CASSLSTRYNEQFF. CDR3 sequence (DNA): TGCGCCAGCAGCTTGAGTACTCGGTACAATGAGCAGTTCTTC.

The CDR3 bases are TGCGCCAGCAGACCTAGACAGGGTAACCCTGAAGCTTTCTTT. This codes for CASRPRQGNPEAFF. The chain combines TRBV5-1 with TRBJ1-1, with 7 nucleotides matching TRBD1. This CDR3 spans 14 amino acids. V gave up 5 bases and J gave up 6 bases; unmatched junction bases: 10. Germline lookup yields CDR1 SGHRS and CDR2 YFSETQ.

Concerning this clone itself: The sample has other DNA sequences that encode this CDR3 too. V usage is TRBV2 and J usage is TRBJ1-1; tentative D call: TRBD1 (5 bases). V gave up 7 bases and J gave up 4 bases, with 10 bases separating them. This CDR3 is built from 12 residues. CDR1 and CDR2 from the germline V gene are SNHLY and FYNNEI. The CDR3 sequence is CASNLGGTEAFF. The CDR3, as DNA: TGTGCCAGCAATCTGGGGGGCACTGAAGCTTTCTTT.

This chain links TRBV12-5 with TRBJ2-2; 7 bases are shared with TRBD2. V dropped 2 bases and J dropped 3; count of bases not matched to a gene: 12. The CDR3 consists of 18 residues. CDR1 LGHNT and CDR2 FRNRAP come from the germline V gene. This CDR3 is CASGLLSAGSGDTGELFF. CDR3 bases: TGTGCTAGTGGTTTGTTATCAGCGGGGTCGGGGGACACCGGGGAGCTGTTTTTT.

V and J are TRBV6-6 and TRBJ1-1; D is perhaps TRBD1 (5 bases). Trimming took off 6 bases at V and 2 bases at J, with 7 bases between the two ends. The CDR3 has 12 amino acids. Per the germline V gene, CDR1 is MNHNY and CDR2 is SVGAGI (reference sequence). CDR3 sequence (DNA): TGTGCCAGCAGGACAGAAAACACTGAAGCTTTCTTT. This gives the protein CASRTENTEAFF.

The J gene is TRBJ2-2, the V gene TRBV9; TRBD2 aligns across 10 bases. The germline gives CDR1 SGDLS, CDR2 YYNGEE. The CDR3 totals 17 residues. V dropped 0 bases and J dropped 7; count of bases not matched to a gene: 9. CDR3 bases: TGTGCCAGCAGCGTAGGGCTAGCGGGAGAATCTGGCGGGGAGCTGTTTTTT. Protein sequence: CASSVGLAGESGGELFF.

The chain is built from TRBV7-2 and TRBJ1-5, with 9 positions matching TRBD1. J lost 4 bases, V lost 6 bases, and 4 bases had no gene match. Germline V gene data show CDR1 as SGHTA and CDR2 as FQGNSA. The CDR3 sequence is 14 residues long. The CDR3 loop is CASSRDRVNQPQHF. The CDR3 DNA sequence: TGTGCCAGCAGTCGGGACAGGGTGAATCAGCCCCAGCATTTT.

The chain recombines TRBV18 with TRBJ2-3; 11 bases line up with TRBD1. The junction had 12 bases not matched to a gene; V was cut back by 6 bases and J by 4 bases. The germline CDR1 and CDR2 sequences are KGHSH and LQKENI. CDR3 length: 17 amino acids. The DNA for the CDR3 is TGTGCCAGCTCGTCCCGCCCTCCGGGACAGGGGGCAGATACGCAGTATTTT. Protein sequence: CASSSRPPGQGADTQYF. Complete variable domain (other parts from reference TRBV18 and TRBJ2-3): NAGVMQNPRHLVRRRGQEARLRCSPMKGHSHVYWYRQLPEEGLKFMVYLQKENIIDESGMPKERFSAEFPKEGPSILRIQQVVRGDSAAYFCASSSRPPGQGADTQYFGPGTRLTVL.

There are a few counts of this clone. The chain recombines TRBV6-4 with TRBJ2-1; D is unclear. Trimming removed 5 bases at V and 3 bases at J, with 17 bases between. The CDR3 runs to 16 residues. Germline-derived CDR1 and CDR2 are MRHNA and SNTAGT. CDR3 DNA sequence: TGTGCCAGCAGTCTCCATTCTCCCCGAGGCTACAATGAGCAGTTCTTC. Its translation: CASSLHSPRGYNEQFF.

This clone was observed a handful of times. This chain joins TRBV6-6 and TRBJ1-1, with TRBD1 as a possible D gene (5 bases). V was trimmed by 8 bases and J by 0 bases, leaving 13 bases between them. The germline V gene encodes CDR1 MNHNY and CDR2 SVGAGI (reference sequence). The CDR3 spans 14 residues. The CDR3 spells CASGDWVLNTEAFF. For the CDR3, the DNA is TGTGCCAGCGGGGACTGGGTTCTGAACACTGAAGCTTTCTTT.